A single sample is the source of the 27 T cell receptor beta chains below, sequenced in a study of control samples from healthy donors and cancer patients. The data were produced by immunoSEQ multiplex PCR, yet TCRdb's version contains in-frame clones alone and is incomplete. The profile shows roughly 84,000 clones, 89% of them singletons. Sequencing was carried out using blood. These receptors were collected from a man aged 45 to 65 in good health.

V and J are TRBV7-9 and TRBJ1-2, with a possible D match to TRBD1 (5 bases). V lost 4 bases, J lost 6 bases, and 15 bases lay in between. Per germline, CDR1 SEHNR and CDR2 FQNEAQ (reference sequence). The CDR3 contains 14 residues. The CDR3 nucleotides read TGTGCCAGCAGCTCAAAAGGGGAGGAGAATGGCTACACCTTC. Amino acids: CASSSKGEENGYTF.

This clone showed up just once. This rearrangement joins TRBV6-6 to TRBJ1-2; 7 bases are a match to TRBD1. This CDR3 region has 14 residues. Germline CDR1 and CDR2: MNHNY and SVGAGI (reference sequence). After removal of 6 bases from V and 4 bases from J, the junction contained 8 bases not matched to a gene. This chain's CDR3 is CASSDLQGIYGYTF. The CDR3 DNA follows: TGTGCCAGCAGCGACTTACAGGGGATCTATGGCTACACCTTC.

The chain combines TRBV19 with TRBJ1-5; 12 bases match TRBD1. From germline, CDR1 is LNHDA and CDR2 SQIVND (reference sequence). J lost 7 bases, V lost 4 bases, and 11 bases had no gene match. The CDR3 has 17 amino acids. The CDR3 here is CASSRGQGAFRAQPQHF. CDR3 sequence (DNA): TGTGCCAGTAGTAGGGGACAGGGGGCTTTCCGGGCCCAGCCCCAGCATTTT.

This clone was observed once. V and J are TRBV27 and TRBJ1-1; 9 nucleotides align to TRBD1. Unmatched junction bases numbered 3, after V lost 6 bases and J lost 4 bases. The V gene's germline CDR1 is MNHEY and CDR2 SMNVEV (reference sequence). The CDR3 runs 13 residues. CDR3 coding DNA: TGTGCCAGCAGGGGACAGGGCAGCACTGAAGCTTTCTTT. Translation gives CASRGQGSTEAFF.

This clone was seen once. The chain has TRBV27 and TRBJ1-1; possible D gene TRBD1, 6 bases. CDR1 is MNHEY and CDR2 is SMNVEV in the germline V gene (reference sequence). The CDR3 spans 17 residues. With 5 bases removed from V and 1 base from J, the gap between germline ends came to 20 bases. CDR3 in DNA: TGTGCCAGCAGTGAACAAATACAGGGACGGGGGAACACTGAAGCTTTCTTT. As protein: CASSEQIQGRGNTEAFF.

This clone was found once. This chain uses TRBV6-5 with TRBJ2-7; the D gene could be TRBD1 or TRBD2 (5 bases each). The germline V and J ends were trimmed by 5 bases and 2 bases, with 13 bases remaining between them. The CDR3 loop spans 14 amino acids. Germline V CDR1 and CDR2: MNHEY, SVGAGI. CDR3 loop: CASSSRDPPYEQYF. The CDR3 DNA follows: TGTGCCAGCAGTAGCCGGGACCCTCCCTACGAGCAGTACTTC.

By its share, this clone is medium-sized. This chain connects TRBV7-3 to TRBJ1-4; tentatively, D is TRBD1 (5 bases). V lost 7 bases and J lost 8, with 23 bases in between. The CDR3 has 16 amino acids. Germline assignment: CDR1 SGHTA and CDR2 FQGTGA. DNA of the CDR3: TGTGCCAGCACCCCTGAAAGGGGCGCGTCGAGGGAAAAACTGTTTTTT. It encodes CASTPERGASREKLFF.

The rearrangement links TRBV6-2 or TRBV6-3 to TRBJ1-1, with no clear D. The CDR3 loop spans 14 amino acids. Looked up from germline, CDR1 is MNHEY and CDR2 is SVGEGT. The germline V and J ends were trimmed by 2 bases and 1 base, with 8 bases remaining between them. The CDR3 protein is CASSYLTANTEAFF. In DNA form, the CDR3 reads TGTGCCAGCAGTTACCTAACAGCGAACACTGAAGCTTTCTTT.

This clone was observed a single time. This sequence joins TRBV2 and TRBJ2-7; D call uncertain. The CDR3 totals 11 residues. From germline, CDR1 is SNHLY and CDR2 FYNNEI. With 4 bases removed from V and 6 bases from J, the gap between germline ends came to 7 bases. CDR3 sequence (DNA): TGTGCCAGCAGTGTAATGCGCGAGCAGTACTTC. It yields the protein CASSVMREQYF.

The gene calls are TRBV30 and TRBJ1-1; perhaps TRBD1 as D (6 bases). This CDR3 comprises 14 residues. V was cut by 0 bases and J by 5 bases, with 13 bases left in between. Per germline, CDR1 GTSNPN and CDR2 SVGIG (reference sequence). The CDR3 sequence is CAWSVLRGGTEAFF. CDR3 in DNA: TGTGCCTGGAGTGTACTCAGGGGAGGAACTGAAGCTTTCTTT. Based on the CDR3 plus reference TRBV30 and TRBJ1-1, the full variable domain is SQTIHQWPATLVQPVGSPLSLECTVEGTSNPNLYWYRQAAGRGLQLLFYSVGIGQISSEVPQNLSASRPQDRQFILSSKKLLLSDSGFYLCAWSVLRGGTEAFFGQGTRLTVV.

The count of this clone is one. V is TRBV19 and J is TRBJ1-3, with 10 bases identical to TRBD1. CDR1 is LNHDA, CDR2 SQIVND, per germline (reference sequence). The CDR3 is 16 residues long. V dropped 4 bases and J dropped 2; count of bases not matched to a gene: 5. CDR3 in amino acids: CASSSSGTGAGNTIYF. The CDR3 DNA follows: TGTGCCAGTAGTAGCTCCGGGACAGGGGCTGGAAACACCATATATTTT.

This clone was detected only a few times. In DNA form, the CDR3 reads TGTGCCAGCAGTGACTCGACAGGGGGCGCCTACAATGAGCAGTTCTTC. It yields the protein CASSDSTGGAYNEQFF. The gene calls are TRBV6-4 and TRBJ2-1; 10 nucleotides align to TRBD1. The V segment lost 0 bases and the J segment 2 bases; nucleotides outside the gene matches: 1. This CDR3 contains 16 residues. Germline lookup yields CDR1 MRHNA and CDR2 SNTAGT.

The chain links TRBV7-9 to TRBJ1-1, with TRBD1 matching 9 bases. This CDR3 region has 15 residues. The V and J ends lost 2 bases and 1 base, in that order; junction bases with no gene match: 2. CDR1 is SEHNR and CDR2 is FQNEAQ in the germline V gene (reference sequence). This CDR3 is CASSLKGQGNTEAFF. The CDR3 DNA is TGTGCCAGCAGCTTAAAGGGACAGGGGAACACTGAAGCTTTCTTT.

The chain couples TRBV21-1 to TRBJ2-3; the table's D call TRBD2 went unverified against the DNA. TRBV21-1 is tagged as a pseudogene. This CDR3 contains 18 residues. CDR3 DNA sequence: TGTGCCAGCAGCCCCCCAAGCCCCGCGGGTCCCCGCACAGATACGCAGTATTTT. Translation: CASSPPSPAGPRTDTQYF.

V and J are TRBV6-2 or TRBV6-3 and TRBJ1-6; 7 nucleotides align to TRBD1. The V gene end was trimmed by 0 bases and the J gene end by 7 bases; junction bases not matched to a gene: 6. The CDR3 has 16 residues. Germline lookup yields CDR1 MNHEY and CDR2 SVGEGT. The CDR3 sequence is CASSYSLTGRNSPLHF. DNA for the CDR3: TGTGCCAGCAGTTACTCACTGACAGGGAGGAATTCACCCCTCCACTTT.

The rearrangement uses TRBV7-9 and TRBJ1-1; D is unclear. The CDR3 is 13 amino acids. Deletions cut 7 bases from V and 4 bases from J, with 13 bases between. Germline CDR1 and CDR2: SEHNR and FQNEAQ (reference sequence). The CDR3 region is CASIREWGTEAFF. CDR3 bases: TGTGCCAGCATCCGGGAATGGGGCACTGAAGCTTTCTTT. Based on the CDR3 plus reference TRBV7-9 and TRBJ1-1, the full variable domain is DTGVSQNPRHKITKRGQNVTFRCDPISEHNRLYWYRQTLGQGPEFLTYFQNEAQLEKSRLLSDRFSAERPKGSFSTLEIQRTEQGDSAMYLCASIREWGTEAFFGQGTRLTVV.

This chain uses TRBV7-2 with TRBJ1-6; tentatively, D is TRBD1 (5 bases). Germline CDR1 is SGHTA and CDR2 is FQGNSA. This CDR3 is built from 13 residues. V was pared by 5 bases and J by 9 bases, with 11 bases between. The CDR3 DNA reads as TGTGCCAGCAGCCTGGGGGTCGTTTCACCCCTCCACTTT. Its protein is CASSLGVVSPLHF.

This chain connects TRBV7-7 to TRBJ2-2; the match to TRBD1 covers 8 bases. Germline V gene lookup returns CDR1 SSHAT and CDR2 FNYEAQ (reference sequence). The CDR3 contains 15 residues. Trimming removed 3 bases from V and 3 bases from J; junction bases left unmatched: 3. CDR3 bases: TGTGCCAGCAGCTTGGGACAGGACCACACCGGGGAGCTGTTTTTT. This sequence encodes CASSLGQDHTGELFF.

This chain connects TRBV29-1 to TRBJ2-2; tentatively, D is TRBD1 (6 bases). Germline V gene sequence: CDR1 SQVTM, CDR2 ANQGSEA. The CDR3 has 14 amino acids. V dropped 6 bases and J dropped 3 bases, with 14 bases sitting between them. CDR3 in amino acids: CSVPKGVDTGELFF. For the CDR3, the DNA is TGCAGCGTCCCCAAGGGGGTGGACACCGGGGAGCTGTTTTTT.

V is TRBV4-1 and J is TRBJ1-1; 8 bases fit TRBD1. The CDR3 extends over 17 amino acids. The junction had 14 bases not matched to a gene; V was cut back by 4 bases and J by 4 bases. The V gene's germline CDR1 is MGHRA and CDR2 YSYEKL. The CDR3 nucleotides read TGCGCCAGCAGCCCTTTCCCGGACAGGGAGACATCCACTGAAGCTTTCTTT. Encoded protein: CASSPFPDRETSTEAFF.

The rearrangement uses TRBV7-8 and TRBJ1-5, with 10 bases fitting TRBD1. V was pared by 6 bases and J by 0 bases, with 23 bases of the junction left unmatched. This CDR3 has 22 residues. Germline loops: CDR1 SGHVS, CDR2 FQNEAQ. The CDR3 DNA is TGTGCCAGCAGTAACGTGAGGGGATATAAGGGACAGGGGTTTGGTAGCAATCAGCCCCAGCATTTT. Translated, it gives CASSNVRGYKGQGFGSNQPQHF.

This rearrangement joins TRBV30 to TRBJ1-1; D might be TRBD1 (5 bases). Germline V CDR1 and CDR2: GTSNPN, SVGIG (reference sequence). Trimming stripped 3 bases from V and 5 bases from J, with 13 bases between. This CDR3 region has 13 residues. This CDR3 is CAWRGPKGTEAFF. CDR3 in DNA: TGTGCCTGGAGGGGACCTAAGGGGACTGAAGCTTTCTTT.

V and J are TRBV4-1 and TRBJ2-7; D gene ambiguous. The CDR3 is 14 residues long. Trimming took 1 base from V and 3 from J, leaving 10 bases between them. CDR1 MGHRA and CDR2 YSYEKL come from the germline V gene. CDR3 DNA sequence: TGCGCCAGCAGCCAAGTCCCCACTAACTACGAGCAGTACTTC. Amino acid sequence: CASSQVPTNYEQYF.

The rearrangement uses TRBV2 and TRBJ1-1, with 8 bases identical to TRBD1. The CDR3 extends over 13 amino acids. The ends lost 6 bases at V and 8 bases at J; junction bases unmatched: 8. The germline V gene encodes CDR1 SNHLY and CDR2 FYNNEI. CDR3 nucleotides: TGTGCCAGCAGGAACAGGGGGGTGAAAGAAGCTTTCTTT. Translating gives CASRNRGVKEAFF.

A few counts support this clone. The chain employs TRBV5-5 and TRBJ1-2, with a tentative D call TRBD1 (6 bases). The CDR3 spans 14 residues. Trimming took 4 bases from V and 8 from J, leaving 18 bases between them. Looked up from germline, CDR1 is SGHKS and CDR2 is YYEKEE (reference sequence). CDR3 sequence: CASSRTQGSGGYTF. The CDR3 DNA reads TGTGCCAGCAGCCGTACACAGGGATCGGGAGGCTACACCTTC.

The CDR3 DNA sequence: TGTGCCAGTAGCCGGGACCCAACAACTAATGAAAAACTGTTTTTT. Protein product: CASSRDPTTNEKLFF. The chain couples TRBV19 to TRBJ1-4, with D tentatively TRBD1 (5 bases). Germline CDR1 is LNHDA and CDR2 is SQIVND (reference sequence). CDR3 size: 15 residues. V shed 6 bases and J shed 0 bases, with 11 bases lying between them. Combining the CDR3 with reference TRBV19 and TRBJ1-4 gives the whole variable domain DGGITQSPKYLFRKEGQNVTLSCEQNLNHDAMYWYRQDPGQGLRLIYYSQIVNDFQKGDIAEGYSVSREKKESFPLTVTSAQKNPTAFYLCASSRDPTTNEKLFFGSGTQLSVL.

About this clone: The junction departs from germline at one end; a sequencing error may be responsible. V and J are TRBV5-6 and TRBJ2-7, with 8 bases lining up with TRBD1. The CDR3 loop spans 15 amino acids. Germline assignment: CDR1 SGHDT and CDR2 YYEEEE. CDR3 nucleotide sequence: TGTGCCAGCAACTTAAGGGCAGGGGGCTCCTCCGAGCAGTACTTC. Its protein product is CASNLRAGGSSEQYF.